This TCR beta chain is from a study of response to subunit inactivated influenza vaccine. Study observations and caveats: Seasonal influenza vaccination, on each occasion, was suggested by the authors to recruit few new T cells.

With 5 bases removed from V and 4 bases from J, the gap between germline ends came to 20 bases. The CDR3 is 16 residues long. The germline V gene encodes CDR1 SGHAT and CDR2 FQNNGV. Note on this clonotype: What it binds is unknown.

TCRdb reprocessed the RT-PCR reads with MiXCR, giving one entry per CDR3 protein. The repertoire holds 150,000 to 200,000 distinct CDR3 sequences, with about 12% as singletons. These data also formed part of another study, on T cells expressing NK-cell markers. That investigation notes: TCR beta cDNA was made by 5'RACE template switching with UMIs. Several experiments confined sorting to alpha-beta TCR T cells with an anti-gamma-delta TCR antibody. Dominance of the CD3+CD56-NKG2C+ fraction by these clonotypes also held in several donors.

The source of this sequence is a man aged 50 to 59 who received an inactivated influenza vaccine. The rearrangement links TRBV11-2 to TRBJ2-5, with D maybe TRBD2 (6 bases). The source was CD8+ T cells sorted from PBMCs, collected approximately 13 days after vaccination. CDR3: CASSRWGGEAGETQYF. The CDR3 DNA reads as TGTGCCAGCAGCCGTTGGGGCGGAGAAGCGGGAGAGACCCAGTACTTC.